Each of the 19 T cell receptor beta chains below was sequenced from the same sample in a study of shared clonotypes between healthy human individuals. As defined, naive CD8 cells were CD45RO-negative and positively selected for CCR7, with terminally differentiated effector memory CD45RA+ cells excluded. Measured with immunoSEQ multiplex PCR; TCRdb has only the in-frame clones, and not every one. Among about 580,000 clones listed, about 98% were seen once. Sequenced input: naive CD8+ T cells sorted from blood. The receptors shown here come from a man aged 25-45 years in good health.

The chain uses TRBV7-9 and TRBJ2-1; tentatively, D is TRBD1 (5 bases). The ends were cut back, 1 base at V and 5 bases at J, with 12 bases in the middle. Per germline, CDR1 SEHNR and CDR2 FQNEAQ (reference sequence). The CDR3 totals 15 residues. The DNA for the CDR3 is TGTGCCAGCAGCTTAGTCGGCAGGGAAAACAATGAGCAGTTCTTC. It is translated as CASSLVGRENNEQFF. The full variable domain, rest sourced from reference TRBV7-9 and TRBJ2-1, is DTGVSQNPRHKITKRGQNVTFRCDPISEHNRLYWYRQTLGQGPEFLTYFQNEAQLEKSRLLSDRFSAERPKGSFSTLEIQRTEQGDSAMYLCASSLVGRENNEQFFGPGTRLTVL.

The chain recombines TRBV29-1 with TRBJ2-5; 8 nucleotides agree with TRBD2. V shed 5 bases and J 4 bases; nucleotides not matched to a gene: 12. This CDR3 comprises 15 residues. Germline loops: CDR1 SQVTM, CDR2 ANQGSEA. CDR3 nucleotides: TGCAGCGTTCGCCCGGGAGGGAGGAAGGGAGAGACCCAGTACTTC. It yields the protein CSVRPGGRKGETQYF.

V and J are TRBV10-3 and TRBJ1-2; D is ambiguous. Germline V gene data show CDR1 as ENHRY and CDR2 as SYGVKD. CDR3 size: 14 residues. V gave up 2 bases and J gave up 0 bases, with 7 bases separating them. The CDR3 protein is CAISEDGTNYGYTF. CDR3 coding DNA: TGTGCCATCAGTGAGGACGGGACTAACTATGGCTACACCTTC.

J is TRBJ2-7 and V is TRBV29-1, with 8 bases lining up with TRBD1. J was trimmed by 5 bases and V by 7 bases; bases with no gene match: 13. CDR1 is SQVTM and CDR2 is ANQGSEA in the germline V gene. The CDR3 runs 14 residues. The CDR3 loop is CSASTGGEVDEQYF. CDR3 nucleotides: TGCAGCGCTAGTACAGGGGGTGAAGTGGACGAGCAGTACTTC.

CDR3 region: CASSLDGRNYGYTF. The CDR3 region has the DNA TGTGCCAGCAGCTTAGATGGGAGAAACTATGGCTACACCTTC. V and J are TRBV7-2 and TRBJ1-2; D unclear. CDR3 length equals 14 residues. The germline V gene encodes CDR1 SGHTA and CDR2 FQGNSA. Trimming removed 1 base from V and 2 bases from J, with 8 bases in between.

The V call is TRBV19, the J call TRBJ2-1; the D is unclear. V was trimmed by 5 bases and J by 4 bases, leaving 9 bases between them. CDR1 LNHDA and CDR2 SQIVND come from the germline V gene (reference sequence). The CDR3 consists of 13 residues. The CDR3 region is CASSVVSYNEQFF. The CDR3 DNA sequence: TGTGCCAGTAGTGTCGTTTCGTACAATGAGCAGTTCTTC.

This clone has only one observation. V usage is TRBV5-5 and J usage is TRBJ2-5; the match to TRBD1 covers 9 bases. Germline lookup yields CDR1 SGHKS and CDR2 YYEKEE (reference sequence). CDR3 size: 15 residues. J was trimmed by 5 bases and V by 1 base; bases with no gene match: 6. The CDR3 region has the DNA TGTGCCAGCAGCTTGCCCGGGACAGGGCTGGAGACCCAGTACTTC. Protein sequence: CASSLPGTGLETQYF.

The V call is TRBV4-1, the J call TRBJ1-1; the D gene is possibly TRBD1 (5 bases). The V end was cut by 0 bases, the J end by 5 bases, with 10 bases between. The CDR3 is 14 amino acids. Germline lookup yields CDR1 MGHRA and CDR2 YSYEKL. The chain's CDR3 is CASSQDMWGTEAFF. As DNA, the CDR3 is TGCGCCAGCAGCCAAGATATGTGGGGGACTGAAGCTTTCTTT.

The J gene is TRBJ2-1, the V gene TRBV13; D uncertain. CDR3 length equals 13 residues. Trimming shortened V by 0 bases and J by 5 bases, and 5 bases separated the two germline ends. CDR1 and CDR2 (germline): PRHDT, FYEKMQ (reference sequence). This CDR3 reads CASSLGGDNEQFF. The CDR3 DNA is TGTGCCAGCAGCTTAGGCGGCGACAATGAGCAGTTCTTC.

The chain carries TRBV6-1 and TRBJ2-1; D unresolved. Per germline, CDR1 MNHNS and CDR2 SASEGT. The germline V and J ends were trimmed by 2 bases and 6 bases, with 8 bases remaining between them. The CDR3 has 13 residues. The CDR3 here is CASSEIVSNEQFF. CDR3 nucleotide sequence: TGTGCCAGCAGTGAAATAGTCAGCAATGAGCAGTTCTTC.

V and J are TRBV6-6 and TRBJ2-1, with D possibly being TRBD2 (7 bases). The CDR3 covers 13 residues. V was pared by 7 bases and J by 4 bases, with 11 bases between. The germline gives CDR1 MNHNY, CDR2 SVGAGI (reference sequence). In DNA form, the CDR3 reads TGTGCCAGCACGGGGGGCAGGTACAATGAGCAGTTCTTC. Its protein is CASTGGRYNEQFF.

The chain combines TRBV7-9 with TRBJ1-1; D gene unclear. The CDR3 extends over 14 amino acids. Per germline, CDR1 SEHNR and CDR2 FQNEAQ (reference sequence). V was pared by 4 bases and J by 6 bases, with 15 bases between. The CDR3 DNA sequence: TGTGCCAGCAGCTCCCGCACGGGAGAACCTGAAGCTTTCTTT. The encoded protein is CASSSRTGEPEAFF.

This chain uses TRBV7-2 with TRBJ2-7, with 8 bases fitting TRBD1. V shed 5 bases and J 3 bases; nucleotides not matched to a gene: 9. Looked up from germline, CDR1 is SGHTA and CDR2 is FQGNSA. CDR3 length: 15 residues. The CDR3 region is CASSLDGGQGYEQYF. CDR3 DNA: TGTGCCAGCAGCCTCGATGGCGGACAGGGCTACGAGCAGTACTTC.

V usage is TRBV29-1 and J usage is TRBJ2-3; possibly TRBD2 for D (6 bases). The V and J ends lost 0 bases and 0 bases respectively, with 28 bases between them. This CDR3 has 21 residues. Per the germline V gene, CDR1 is SQVTM and CDR2 is ANQGSEA. For the CDR3, the DNA is TGCAGCGTTGAAGACCCCAGCGTCGGAAGGAGGGAGTCCACTAGCACAGATACGCAGTATTTT. Residues: CSVEDPSVGRRESTSTDTQYF.

The V and J genes are TRBV6-1 and TRBJ1-1; no clear D. The CDR3 extends over 11 amino acids. V dropped 7 bases and J dropped 5 bases, with 8 bases sitting between them. The germline V gene encodes CDR1 MNHNS and CDR2 SASEGT. The DNA for the CDR3 is TGTGCCAGCATACCGAGTACTGAAGCTTTCTTT. Amino acid sequence: CASIPSTEAFF.

The chain couples TRBV4-1 to TRBJ2-7; D could derive from TRBD1 or TRBD2 (5 bases each). CDR1 and CDR2 from the germline V gene are MGHRA and YSYEKL. V gave up 4 bases and J gave up 2 bases, with 12 bases separating them. CDR3 length: 14 residues. This CDR3 is CASSPLLGAYEQYF. CDR3 nucleotides: TGCGCCAGCAGCCCACTACTGGGGGCCTACGAGCAGTACTTC.

The chain combines TRBV30 with TRBJ2-1; 7 nucleotides match TRBD2. The CDR3 is 13 amino acids. V dropped 1 base and J dropped 9; count of bases not matched to a gene: 6. The germline V gene encodes CDR1 GTSNPN and CDR2 SVGIG (reference sequence). CDR3 bases: TGTGCCTGGAGTGGAGGGACTAATCTTGAGCAGTTCTTC. Amino acids: CAWSGGTNLEQFF.

This chain connects TRBV9 to TRBJ1-2; D not resolved. CDR1 and CDR2 (germline): SGDLS, YYNGEE. V shed 7 bases and J shed 2 bases, with 9 bases lying between them. This CDR3 spans 12 amino acids. The CDR3 here is CASRTANYGYTF. CDR3 DNA: TGTGCCAGCCGGACGGCGAACTATGGCTACACCTTC. Combining the CDR3 with reference TRBV9 and TRBJ1-2 gives the whole variable domain DSGVTQTPKHLITATGQRVTLRCSPRSGDLSVYWYQQSLDQGLQFLIQYYNGEERAKGNILERFSAQQFPDLHSELNLSSLELGDSALYFCASRTANYGYTFGSGTRLTVV.

The V and J genes are TRBV7-8 and TRBJ2-1; 9 bases are shared with TRBD2. Losses at the gene ends were 1 base for V and 7 bases for J; bases not matched to a gene: 5. The CDR3 is 15 residues long. Germline assignment: CDR1 SGHVS and CDR2 FQNEAQ. Written as DNA, the CDR3 is TGTGCCAGCAGCTTAGGGGAGCGGGGGGAGAATGAGCAGTTCTTC. This translates into CASSLGERGENEQFF.